A selection of T cell receptor beta chains follows, all from one sample in a study of vaccination effects on CD4 cells after COVID-19. These receptors have no known antigen. TCRdb keeps only in-frame clones here, not all; method: immunoSEQ multiplex PCR. This table has 30,000 or so clones, about 71% appearing once. The specimen comprised CD4+ T cells from PBMCs cultured without peptide, sampled before COVID-19 vaccination. These receptors all stem from a human donor who received a COVID-19 vaccine. The CDR3 runs from the conserved cysteine through the conserved F or W. The order of the fields is J gene, clone size, D gene, V gene, CDR3 protein, CDR3 DNA. D genes are given only for firm matches. Clone size is shown for a subset of rows, as once, few, many or a class of expanded clone.

>TRBJ2-7|NA|TRBD2|TRBV5-1
CASSFGTSRAYEQYF
TGCGCCAGCAGCTTCGGGACTAGCCGAGCCTACGAGCAGTACTTC
>TRBJ2-5|once|NA|TRBV5-6
CASSSQPTVQETQYF
TGTGCCAGCAGCTCCCAACCAACAGTCCAAGAGACCCAGTACTTC
>TRBJ1-1|once|TRBD1|TRBV19
CASSMKGQGNTEAFF
TGTGCCAGTAGTATGAAGGGACAGGGAAACACTGAAGCTTTCTTT
>TRBJ2-7|few|NA|TRBV7-9
CASSLQNRDEQYF
TGTGCCAGCAGCTTACAAAACAGGGACGAGCAGTACTTC
>TRBJ2-3|NA|TRBD1|TRBV29-1
CSVRQGNTQYF
TGCAGCGTCCGACAGGGGAATACGCAGTATTTT
>TRBJ2-1|few|NA|TRBV7-9
CASSPDPSYNEQFF
TGTGCCAGCAGCCCAGACCCCTCCTACAATGAGCAGTTCTTC
>TRBJ2-5|NA|TRBD2|TRBV9
CASSVIAGVQETQYF
TGTGCCAGCAGCGTGATAGCGGGGGTCCAAGAGACCCAGTACTTC
>TRBJ2-5|NA|TRBD2|TRBV6-1
CASSETSGGAETQYF
TGTGCCAGCAGTGAAACTAGCGGGGGGGCCGAGACCCAGTACTTC
>TRBJ2-5|few|TRBD2|TRBV11-2
CASSLGRLAGGPRETQYF
TGTGCCAGCAGCTTAGGTCGGCTAGCGGGGGGGCCTAGGGAGACCCAGTACTTC
>TRBJ2-1|NA|NA|TRBV11-3
CASSFDQVNEQFF
TGTGCCAGCAGCTTCGACCAGGTCAATGAGCAGTTCTTC
>TRBJ2-5|NA|TRBD2|TRBV7-9
CASSLFLAGGQETQYF
TGTGCCAGCAGCTTATTCCTAGCGGGGGGCCAAGAGACCCAGTACTTC
>TRBJ2-6|NA|NA|TRBV27
CASSLLGDKSSSGANVLTF
TGTGCCAGCAGTTTATTAGGGGACAAGTCGAGCTCTGGGGCCAACGTCCTGACTTTC
>TRBJ2-3|NA|TRBD2|TRBV7-9
CASSQASGTSTDTQYF
TGTGCCAGCAGCCAAGCTAGCGGAACTAGCACAGATACGCAGTATTTT
>TRBJ2-7|NA|TRBD1|TRBV5-4
CASSLWDRISEQYF
TGTGCCAGCAGCTTATGGGACAGAATTTCCGAGCAGTACTTC
>TRBJ1-2|NA|NA|TRBV29-1
CSGLRGRYGYTF
TGCAGCGGATTACGGGGTCGCTATGGCTACACCTTC
>TRBJ1-4|NA|TRBD1|TRBV7-9
CASSFGGGQANEKLFF
TGTGCCAGCAGCTTCGGTGGGGGACAGGCTAATGAAAAACTGTTTTTT
>TRBJ2-7|NA|NA|TRBV15
CATSTGVYEQYF
TGTGCCACCAGCACGGGGGTCTACGAGCAGTACTTC